These 24 T cell receptor beta chains were all obtained from the same sample, sequenced in a study of OX40 agonist ivuxolimab in advanced cancers. Library preparation was by the immunoSEQ multiplex PCR assay. TCRdb obtained this table from immuneACCESS and retained in-frame rearrangements with V and J assigned. These tables miss some clones; where compared with another copy, unresolved V genes account for less than half of the shortfall, and the remainder is unexplained. The sample has about 35,000 clones on record, roughly 84% of them singletons. Approximately 2% of the sample belongs to the ten largest clones. Sequences were derived from CD4+ or CD8+ T cells sorted from blood, sampled in a trial of the OX40 agonist ivuxolimab. These receptors were taken from an adult with an advanced solid tumor such as melanoma, head and neck, liver or kidney cancer.

This clone was observed a few times. This chain connects TRBV6-1 to TRBJ1-2; D perhaps matches TRBD1 (5 bases). V lost 6 bases and J lost 3, with 11 bases in between. The CDR3 sequence is 13 residues long. Germline V lookup: CDR1 MNHNS, CDR2 SASEGT. The CDR3 coding sequence is TGTGCCAGCAGAACGGACATTGACTATGGCTACACCTTC. As protein: CASRTDIDYGYTF.

The chain couples TRBV7-8 to TRBJ2-7; D is unresolved. Looked up from germline, CDR1 is SGHVS and CDR2 is FQNEAQ. The CDR3 contains 13 residues. V lost 4 bases to trimming and J lost 1 base, with 8 bases between them. CDR3 DNA sequence: TGTGCCAGCAGCTCAGACGGGTCCTACGAGCAGTACTTC. The encoded protein is CASSSDGSYEQYF.

This sequence joins TRBV27 and TRBJ2-7; the D call may be TRBD1 or TRBD2 (5 bases each). The CDR3 spans 13 residues. In germline, CDR1 is MNHEY, CDR2 SMNVEV (reference sequence). V was pared by 7 bases and J by 4 bases, with 14 bases between. Here the CDR3 reads CASTPRGTYEQYF. Here the CDR3 DNA reads TGTGCCAGCACACCCCGGGGCACTTACGAGCAGTACTTC.

As concerns this clone: At one end the junction does not follow the germline gene, possibly because of a read error. The V and J genes are TRBV7-7 and TRBJ2-3, with 13 bases lining up with TRBD2. This CDR3 is 16 amino acids long. Per germline, CDR1 SSHAT and CDR2 FNYEAQ (reference sequence). In DNA form, the CDR3 reads TGTGCTAGCAGCTCGGGACTAGCGGGGAACACAGATACGCAGTATTTT. Amino acids: CASSSGLAGNTDTQYF.

The rearrangement joins TRBV7-2 to TRBJ2-5; D possibly uses TRBD1 or TRBD2 (5 bases each). This CDR3 contains 15 residues. CDR1 SGHTA and CDR2 FQGNSA come from the germline V gene. With 2 bases removed from V and 4 bases from J, the gap between germline ends came to 14 bases. In DNA form, the CDR3 reads TGTGCCAGCAGCTTACGAGTGGGGACGGGAGAGACCCAGTACTTC. Protein product: CASSLRVGTGETQYF.

CDR3 sequence reads: CASSRDGTTKTQYF. CDR3 coding DNA: TGCGCCAGCAGTCGAGACGGGACCACAAAGACCCAGTACTTC. This chain links TRBV23-1 with TRBJ2-5; D tentatively fits TRBD1 or TRBD2 (5 bases each). TRBV23-1 counts as an open reading frame of uncertain function. The CDR3 runs to 14 residues. With 4 bases removed from V and 6 bases from J, the gap between germline ends came to 15 bases.

The chain links TRBV28 to TRBJ2-1; D gene ambiguous. CDR1 and CDR2 from the germline V gene are MDHEN and SYDVKM. Between the trimmed V and J ends, which lost 1 base and 8 bases, there was a span of 12 bases. This CDR3 region has 14 residues. For the CDR3, the DNA is TGTGCCAGCAGTTTATCCCCTCCGGCGCATGAGCAGTTCTTC. It encodes CASSLSPPAHEQFF.

This clone was counted a single time. The rearrangement joins TRBV7-9 to TRBJ2-1, with D perhaps TRBD2 (5 bases). Between the trimmed V and J ends, which lost 2 bases and 4 bases, there was a span of 21 bases. The CDR3 consists of 18 residues. From germline, CDR1 is SEHNR and CDR2 FQNEAQ (reference sequence). DNA for the CDR3: TGTGCCAGCAGCTTACCTAGCCCCCCCTCCTCACAGTACAATGAGCAGTTCTTC. This codes for CASSLPSPPSSQYNEQFF. The entire variable domain, with the rest obtained from reference TRBV7-9 and TRBJ2-1, is as follows: DTGVSQNPRHKITKRGQNVTFRCDPISEHNRLYWYRQTLGQGPEFLTYFQNEAQLEKSRLLSDRFSAERPKGSFSTLEIQRTEQGDSAMYLCASSLPSPPSSQYNEQFFGPGTRLTVL.

CDR3 sequence reads: CASSPLKGANEKLFF. The DNA for the CDR3 is TGTGCCAGCAGCCCTCTAAAGGGGGCAAATGAAAAACTGTTTTTT. The V gene is TRBV28, the J gene TRBJ1-4; 7 bases are shared with TRBD1. CDR1 is MDHEN and CDR2 is SYDVKM in the germline V gene. The CDR3 spans 15 residues. After removal of 6 bases from V and 5 bases from J, the junction contained 9 bases not matched to a gene.

The rearrangement links TRBV19 to TRBJ2-2, with 9 bases aligning to TRBD2. With 0 bases clipped from V and 6 bases from J, the junction kept 14 bases outside the gene matches. Germline V CDR1 and CDR2: LNHDA, SQIVND (reference sequence). This CDR3 comprises 19 residues. The CDR3 region has the DNA TGTGCCAGTAGTATAGAGGGGGTAGCGGGAGATTCCCCGGCCGGGGAGCTGTTTTTT. It is translated as CASSIEGVAGDSPAGELFF.

This rearrangement joins TRBV19 to TRBJ1-5; D not resolved. This CDR3 comprises 16 residues. Germline V gene sequence: CDR1 LNHDA, CDR2 SQIVND (reference sequence). V was pared by 1 base and J by 4 bases, with 14 bases between. The CDR3 spells CASSIVDPLGNQPQHF. CDR3 coding DNA: TGTGCCAGTAGTATAGTGGACCCCTTGGGGAATCAGCCCCAGCATTTT. Together with reference TRBV19 and TRBJ1-5, the CDR3 gives the full variable domain: DGGITQSPKYLFRKEGQNVTLSCEQNLNHDAMYWYRQDPGQGLRLIYYSQIVNDFQKGDIAEGYSVSREKKESFPLTVTSAQKNPTAFYLCASSIVDPLGNQPQHFGDGTRLSIL.

A few counts support this clone. The rearrangement uses TRBV6-1 and TRBJ1-3; D is ambiguous. Looked up from germline, CDR1 is MNHNS and CDR2 is SASEGT. Trimming took 7 bases from V and 0 from J, leaving 10 bases between them. This CDR3 has 14 amino acids. CDR3 DNA: TGTGCCAGCACGGGCGGGAGCTCTGGAAACACCATATATTTT. Its protein is CASTGGSSGNTIYF.

For the CDR3, the DNA is TGTGCCAGCTCACCAGACAGGAGATCCTACGAGCAGTACTTC. It encodes CASSPDRRSYEQYF. The rearrangement joins TRBV18 to TRBJ2-7, with D perhaps TRBD1 (6 bases). Germline V lookup: CDR1 KGHSH, CDR2 LQKENI. This CDR3 is 14 amino acids long. Trimming removed 2 bases from V and 1 base from J, with 9 bases in between. Filled out from reference TRBV18 and TRBJ2-7, the complete variable domain reads NAGVMQNPRHLVRRRGQEARLRCSPMKGHSHVYWYRQLPEEGLKFMVYLQKENIIDESGMPKERFSAEFPKEGPSILRIQQVVRGDSAAYFCASSPDRRSYEQYFGPGTRLTVT.

The DNA of the CDR3 is TGTGCCAGCAGCTTAGACGGGAGGGTATACAATGAGCAGTTCTTC. Translation: CASSLDGRVYNEQFF. The rearrangement links TRBV7-9 to TRBJ2-1, with 8 positions matching TRBD2. J gave up 4 bases and V 1 base, and 3 bases lay outside the gene matches. In germline, CDR1 is SEHNR, CDR2 FQNEAQ (reference sequence). The CDR3 is made up of 15 amino acids.

V gene TRBV18 combines with J gene TRBJ2-7, with 9 bases matching TRBD2. CDR1 and CDR2 from the germline V gene are KGHSH and LQKENI. The length of the CDR3 is 16 residues. V lost 0 bases, J lost 4 bases, and 7 bases stayed unmatched. This chain's CDR3 is CASSPPGAGGTYEQYF. The CDR3 DNA follows: TGTGCCAGCTCACCACCGGGCGCGGGAGGGACGTACGAGCAGTACTTC.

The CDR3 reads CASSDSQLSSGNTIYF. The CDR3 region has the DNA TGTGCCAGCAGCGATAGTCAACTTAGCTCTGGAAACACCATATATTTT. The V and J genes are TRBV9 and TRBJ1-3; D not certain. The length of the CDR3 is 16 residues. V was trimmed by 3 bases and J by 0 bases, leaving 13 bases between them. Germline V gene sequence: CDR1 SGDLS, CDR2 YYNGEE. The whole variable domain, remainder taken from reference TRBV9 and TRBJ1-3, is DSGVTQTPKHLITATGQRVTLRCSPRSGDLSVYWYQQSLDQGLQFLIQYYNGEERAKGNILERFSAQQFPDLHSELNLSSLELGDSALYFCASSDSQLSSGNTIYFGEGSWLTVV.

The rearrangement links TRBV5-6 to TRBJ1-5; D unresolved. V lost 3 bases, J lost 1 base, and 8 bases lay in between. The germline CDR1 and CDR2 sequences are SGHDT and YYEEEE. The CDR3 is made up of 14 amino acids. CDR3 protein: CASSSPQSNQPQHF. The DNA for the CDR3 is TGTGCCAGCAGCTCCCCCCAAAGCAATCAGCCCCAGCATTTT.

The chain joins TRBV15 to TRBJ1-4; unclear D gene. The germline gives CDR1 LNHNV, CDR2 YYDKDF (reference sequence). V was shortened by 4 bases and J by 3 bases, with 15 bases between the two germline ends. The CDR3 is made up of 16 amino acids. CDR3 in DNA: TGTGCCACCAGCACGAACCGACGCCAGCCTAATGAAAAACTGTTTTTT. Amino acid sequence: CATSTNRRQPNEKLFF. The full variable domain, completed using reference TRBV15 and TRBJ1-4, is DAMVIQNPRYQVTQFGKPVTLSCSQTLNHNVMYWYQQKSSQAPKLLFHYYDKDFNNEADTPDNFQSRRPNTSFCFLDIRSPGLGDTAMYLCATSTNRRQPNEKLFFGSGTQLSVL.

The chain carries TRBV27 and TRBJ1-4; TRBD1 agrees at 8 bases. V shed 4 bases and J 4 bases; nucleotides not matched to a gene: 5. The germline gives CDR1 MNHEY, CDR2 SMNVEV (reference sequence). This CDR3 region has 15 residues. The CDR3 sequence is CASSSLQGGNEKLFF. The CDR3 coding sequence is TGTGCCAGCAGTTCTTTACAGGGGGGTAATGAAAAACTGTTTTTT. The variable domain in full, with the rest retrieved from reference TRBV27 and TRBJ1-4, is EAQVTQNPRYLITVTGKKLTVTCSQNMNHEYMSWYRQDPGLGLRQIYYSMNVEVTDKGDVPEGYKVSRKEKRNFPLILESPSPNQTSLYFCASSSLQGGNEKLFFGSGTQLSVL.

This clone was counted a few times. Here the CDR3 DNA reads TGTGCCAGCAGTCGGACAGACGAGAGTGGCTACACCTTC. Its protein product is CASSRTDESGYTF. The J gene is TRBJ1-2, the V gene TRBV27; possibly TRBD1 for D (6 bases). CDR1 and CDR2 (germline): MNHEY, SMNVEV (reference sequence). The CDR3 has 13 residues. V gave up 5 bases and J gave up 7 bases, with 14 bases separating them.

V usage is TRBV6-6 and J usage is TRBJ1-1; unclear D gene. The V and J ends lost 5 bases and 0 bases respectively, with 7 bases between them. The V gene's germline CDR1 is MNHNY and CDR2 SVGAGI (reference sequence). The CDR3 is made up of 13 amino acids. The CDR3 nucleotides are TGTGCCAGCAGTCCCAATATGAACACTGAAGCTTTCTTT. Translating gives CASSPNMNTEAFF.

The chain has TRBV4-1 and TRBJ2-3; TRBD2 aligns across 13 bases. J lost 2 bases, V lost 1 base, and 6 bases had no gene match. The CDR3 contains 18 residues. Germline V CDR1 and CDR2: MGHRA, YSYEKL. CDR3 residues: CASSQVALAGGSTDTQYF. CDR3 bases: TGCGCCAGCAGCCAAGTGGCACTAGCGGGGGGGTCCACAGATACGCAGTATTTT.

CDR3 residues: CASSLYAGVRLETQYF. Written as DNA, the CDR3 is TGTGCCAGCAGCTTGTATGCGGGAGTACGGTTGGAGACCCAGTACTTC. This chain connects TRBV5-8 to TRBJ2-5, with TRBD2 matching over 7 bases. Trimming removed 1 base from V and 5 bases from J; junction bases left unmatched: 11. CDR1 and CDR2 from the germline V gene are SGHTS and YDEGEE. The CDR3 covers 16 residues.

The rearrangement joins TRBV7-7 to TRBJ2-5, with unresolved D. Germline V lookup: CDR1 SSHAT, CDR2 FNYEAQ (reference sequence). CDR3 length equals 15 residues. Trimming took 1 base from V and 7 from J, leaving 16 bases between them. The DNA of the CDR3 is TGTGCCAGCAGCTTAGGTGGCAGAGAATCACCGACCCAGTACTTC. Its protein product is CASSLGGRESPTQYF.